This T cell receptor beta chain stems from a study of blood T cell repertoires in COVID-19. Across the whole study: Specimens from acute and convalescent COVID-19 originated in the United States, Italy and Spain.

Method: immunoSEQ multiplex PCR; TCRdb's copy keeps in-frame clones and lacks some. The data show 250,000 to 350,000 clones, with 87% seen just once and under 7% held by the top ten. Looked up from germline, CDR1 is SGHNT and CDR2 is YYREEE (reference sequence). The CDR3 contains 14 residues. V trimming: 5 bases; J trimming: 0 bases; junction bases outside the gene matches: 2. Sequenced: PBMCs or T cells enriched from blood (not recorded which). This chain links TRBV5-4 with TRBJ2-3; 8 bases fit TRBD2. This clonotype was sampled from a woman aged 40 to 50 who had recovered from COVID-19. CDR3 protein: CASSSSGSTDTQYF. CDR3 DNA: TGTGCCAGCAGTTCTAGCGGGAGCACAGATACGCAGTATTTT.